This T cell receptor (beta chain) appears in the sequencing data of a study of T-cell reconstitution after alpha-beta-depleted transplantation in children. Molecular barcoding with unique molecular identifiers was used for the TCRbeta library. Via MiXCR, TCRdb re-called the PCR reads, giving one row per CDR3 protein. The table shows 300,000 or so distinct CDR3 sequences, with 20% to 30% occurring only once. Study observations and caveats: Approximately two months post-transplant, alpha-beta T cells reportedly originated from several hundred expanded graft clones. T-cell counts and diversity at one year following transplant were attributed mainly to newly produced T cells. Surviving thymic progenitors and recipient T cells were the source of high TCRbeta diversity at day 60 in some patients.

12 amino acids form the CDR3, both terminal residues included. Germline V gene data show CDR1 as KGHSH and CDR2 as LQKENI. The table lists this clonotype with a few counts. What it binds is unknown. The limits of the CDR3 on the DNA are not certain, so only TCRdb's listed CDR3 is given. The source material was PBMCs, mostly from graft donor cells, sampled 180 days after TCRalphabeta/CD19-depleted stem cell transplant. This clonotype was obtained from a male patient between 5 and 17 years old who had a stem cell transplant for acute lymphoblastic leukemia, so the T cells may come from the graft donor. This rearrangement joins TRBV18 to TRBJ2-3; TRBD2 was called by the table and not checked on the DNA. The CDR3: CASWALGTYWYF.